The 12 T cell receptor beta chains presented below share a single source sample, sequenced in a study of T cell responses to AZD1222 COVID-19 vaccine. Measured with immunoSEQ multiplex PCR; TCRdb has only the in-frame clones, and not every one. This table holds some 100,000 clones, more than 75% found once. Here the sequenced sample was peripheral blood, taken on day 0 of AZD1222 vaccination. Receptor source: an adult in good health.

Points on this clone: The sample holds other DNA sequences that translate to the same CDR3. The chain links TRBV5-6 to TRBJ1-2; perhaps TRBD1 as D (6 bases). Germline values: CDR1 SGHDT, CDR2 YYEEEE. Deletions cut 3 bases from V and 3 bases from J, with 6 bases between. The CDR3 runs to 12 residues. CDR3 nucleotides: TGTGCCAGCAGCTCAGGGGACTATGGCTACACCTTC. Amino acids: CASSSGDYGYTF. The whole variable domain, remainder taken from reference TRBV5-6 and TRBJ1-2, is DAGVTQSPTHLIKTRGQQVTLRCSPKSGHDTVSWYQQALGQGPQFIFQYYEEEERQRGNFPDRFSGHQFPNYSSELNVNALLLGDSALYLCASSSGDYGYTFGSGTRLTVV.

The genes are TRBV7-2 and TRBJ1-2; D is unresolved. This CDR3 contains 15 residues. With 2 bases removed from V and 3 bases from J, the gap between germline ends came to 13 bases. Per germline, CDR1 SGHTA and CDR2 FQGNSA. The CDR3 bases are TGTGCCAGCAGCTTACACCCGGCCGGGGACTATGGCTACACCTTC. Its translation is CASSLHPAGDYGYTF. Full variable domain (remainder filled in from reference TRBV7-2 and TRBJ1-2): GAGVSQSPSNKVTEKGKDVELRCDPISGHTALYWYRQSLGQGLEFLIYFQGNSAPDKSGLPSDRFSAERTGGSVSTLTIQRTQQEDSAVYLCASSLHPAGDYGYTFGSGTRLTVV.

This chain joins TRBV11-1 and TRBJ2-3; D remains ambiguous. The CDR3 has 13 residues. V dropped 3 bases and J dropped 4 bases, with 8 bases sitting between them. From germline, CDR1 is SGHAT and CDR2 FQDESV (reference sequence). CDR3 bases: TGTGCCAGCAGCTTTGCTCCCTCAGATACGCAGTATTTT. Its translation: CASSFAPSDTQYF.

The chain is built from TRBV27 and TRBJ1-6, with TRBD1 identical over 7 bases. Germline V CDR1 and CDR2: MNHEY, SMNVEV (reference sequence). The ends lost 6 bases at V and 4 bases at J; junction bases unmatched: 6. CDR3 size: 15 residues. CDR3 bases: TGTGCCAGCAGGGATCAGACAGGGTATAATTCACCCCTCCACTTT. This translates into CASRDQTGYNSPLHF.

CDR3 amino acids: CASSLDHRQGKETQYF. Written as DNA, the CDR3 is TGTGCCAGCAGCTTAGATCATCGACAGGGGAAAGAGACCCAGTACTTC. The chain employs TRBV11-3 and TRBJ2-5, with 8 positions matching TRBD1. The germline V gene encodes CDR1 SGHNT and CDR2 YENEEA. J was trimmed by 3 bases and V by 0 bases; bases with no gene match: 6. This CDR3 region has 16 residues.

The V gene is TRBV2, the J gene TRBJ1-1, with D unresolved. Germline CDR1 is SNHLY and CDR2 is FYNNEI. This CDR3 is 11 amino acids long. V lost 6 bases and J lost 5, with 7 bases in between. This chain's CDR3 is CASSLVTEAFF. The CDR3 coding sequence is TGTGCCAGCAGCTTAGTTACTGAAGCTTTCTTT.

The CDR3 DNA sequence: TGTGCCAGTAGTAGTATTAAGCTGAGCGGGAGCGGTGAGCAGTTCTTC. Protein sequence: CASSSIKLSGSGEQFF. The genes are TRBV19 and TRBJ2-1, with TRBD2 matching over 8 bases. Germline V gene sequence: CDR1 LNHDA, CDR2 SQIVND (reference sequence). The CDR3 has 16 residues. The junction had 14 bases not matched to a gene; V was cut back by 4 bases and J by 9 bases.

The J gene is TRBJ1-1, the V gene TRBV2; 7 bases are a match to TRBD1. The CDR3 has 13 amino acids. Germline V lookup: CDR1 SNHLY, CDR2 FYNNEI. V shed 2 bases and J 7 bases; nucleotides not matched to a gene: 4. This chain's CDR3 is CASSEQGELEAFF. The CDR3 region has the DNA TGTGCCAGCAGTGAACAGGGGGAGCTTGAAGCTTTCTTT.

The chain employs TRBV7-9 and TRBJ1-6; the match to TRBD1 covers 7 bases. The germline gives CDR1 SEHNR, CDR2 FQNEAQ (reference sequence). The CDR3 extends over 15 amino acids. J was trimmed by 7 bases and V by 4 bases; bases with no gene match: 7. For the CDR3, the DNA is TGTGCCAGCAGCTCCGGACAGGTAGAGAATTCACCCCTCCACTTT. Translating it yields CASSSGQVENSPLHF.

This clone was counted a single time. V and J are TRBV6-5 and TRBJ2-7; 8 positions match TRBD2. V shed 4 bases, J shed 3 bases, and the junction held 5 bases outside the gene matches. The CDR3 sequence is 14 residues long. Germline CDR1 MNHEY, CDR2 SVGAGI. The CDR3 bases are TGTGCCAGCAGTTTCGGGACTAGGGGCTACGAGCAGTACTTC. It translates to CASSFGTRGYEQYF.

The J gene is TRBJ1-4, the V gene TRBV18; 9 bases line up with TRBD1. Losses at the gene ends were 4 bases for V and 7 bases for J; bases not matched to a gene: 19. The V gene's germline CDR1 is KGHSH and CDR2 LQKENI. This CDR3 has 19 amino acids. This CDR3 is CASSQNLDPGQGRAEKLFF. In nucleotides, the CDR3 is TGTGCCAGCTCACAGAATTTGGACCCGGGACAGGGTCGCGCTGAAAAACTGTTTTTT.

The chain employs TRBV7-8 and TRBJ2-3; D assignment may be TRBD1 or TRBD2 (6 bases each). Germline V gene sequence: CDR1 SGHVS, CDR2 FQNEAQ. CDR3 size: 16 residues. The V and J ends lost 1 base and 0 bases respectively, with 11 bases between them. As DNA, the CDR3 is TGTGCCAGCAGCTTAGGGGGGGCGCCTAGCACAGATACGCAGTATTTT. Encoded protein: CASSLGGAPSTDTQYF.